One and the same sample provided the 17 T cell receptor beta chains below, sequenced in a study of PD-1 blockade in classical Hodgkin lymphoma. Relapses following autologous stem cell transplantation were seen in all patients, with brentuximab vedotin exposure varying. Assay: immunoSEQ multiplex PCR; the TCRdb copy retains only in-frame clones and omits some. The repertoire holds some 30,000 clones, with roughly 71% as singletons. Here the sequenced sample was peripheral blood mononuclear cells (PBMCs), taken before the second cycle of nivolumab. Every receptor here comes from a human donor with classical Hodgkin lymphoma.

In regard to this clone: The sample carries other DNA sequences with the same CDR3. The chain joins TRBV19 to TRBJ2-1; 8 positions agree with TRBD1. With 2 bases clipped from V and 0 bases from J, the junction kept 3 bases outside the gene matches. The CDR3 loop spans 16 amino acids. CDR1 and CDR2 from the germline V gene are LNHDA and SQIVND (reference sequence). In nucleotides, the CDR3 is TGTGCCAGTAGTATAAGACAGGGGAGCTCCTACAATGAGCAGTTCTTC. Its translation is CASSIRQGSSYNEQFF.

The table lists this clone with a few counts. The chain is built from TRBV27 and TRBJ2-7; weak D call: TRBD1 (5 bases). This CDR3 comprises 14 residues. V lost 10 bases and J 4 bases, leaving 20 bases between the germline ends. Looked up from germline, CDR1 is MNHEY and CDR2 is SMNVEV (reference sequence). The CDR3 DNA reads TGTGCCACAAATCTAGTAGGTCAGGGTTACGAGCAGTACTTC. Translating it yields CATNLVGQGYEQYF.

The chain links TRBV19 to TRBJ1-1; weak D call: TRBD1 (6 bases). The CDR3 sequence is 15 residues long. In germline, CDR1 is LNHDA, CDR2 SQIVND (reference sequence). V was pared by 3 bases and J by 1 base, with 12 bases between. The CDR3 spells CASSILGGPNTEAFF. CDR3 in DNA: TGTGCCAGTAGTATTTTGGGGGGGCCGAACACTGAAGCTTTCTTT.

This clone was observed a handful of times. Other DNA sequences in this specimen translate into the identical CDR3. Here the CDR3 DNA reads TGTGCCAGTAGACCCACGCCGCAGGGGATAGTTCAGCCCCAGCATTTT. It translates to CASRPTPQGIVQPQHF. The V call is TRBV19, the J call TRBJ1-5, with D possibly matching TRBD1 (6 bases). Germline V CDR1 and CDR2: LNHDA, SQIVND (reference sequence). Deletions cut 6 bases from V and 6 bases from J, with 21 bases between. The CDR3 has 16 residues.

The count of this clone is one. J is TRBJ2-1 and V is TRBV5-1; 7 positions agree with TRBD2. Germline V gene data show CDR1 as SGHRS and CDR2 as YFSETQ. The CDR3 is 13 residues long. The ends lost 5 bases at V and 5 bases at J; junction bases unmatched: 4. The CDR3 bases are TGCGCCAGCAGAAGCGGGGTAAACAATGAGCAGTTCTTC. Protein sequence: CASRSGVNNEQFF.

The V call is TRBV6-1, the J call TRBJ2-7; 8 bases are a match to TRBD1. The CDR3 runs 12 residues. V was clipped by 7 bases and J by 10 bases; unmatched bases: 9. The germline V gene has CDR1 MNHNS and CDR2 SASEGT. CDR3: CASKPGTGSQYF. CDR3 sequence (DNA): TGTGCCAGCAAGCCCGGGACAGGTAGCCAGTACTTC.

The V and J genes are TRBV27 and TRBJ1-2; no clear D. With 5 bases removed from V and 0 bases from J, the gap between germline ends came to 7 bases. The CDR3 is 13 residues long. The germline V gene encodes CDR1 MNHEY and CDR2 SMNVEV (reference sequence). The DNA for the CDR3 is TGTGCCAGCAGTCTAGGGACTAACTATGGCTACACCTTC. This translates into CASSLGTNYGYTF.

This clone was seen more than once but under ten times. V usage is TRBV6-1 and J usage is TRBJ1-6; no reliable D call. The CDR3 has 13 amino acids. V was cut by 5 bases and J by 10 bases, with 12 bases left in between. CDR1 is MNHNS and CDR2 is SASEGT in the germline V gene. CDR3 bases: TGTGCCAGCAGTCCCCGGACGGAGTCACCCCTCCACTTT. It encodes CASSPRTESPLHF.

V gene TRBV2 combines with J gene TRBJ2-5; a possible D gene is TRBD2 (6 bases). CDR1 SNHLY and CDR2 FYNNEI come from the germline V gene. The V gene lost 0 bases and the J gene lost 5 bases, with 10 bases spanning the gap. The CDR3 contains 14 residues. CDR3 amino acids: CASSEAGGWETQYF. Here the CDR3 DNA reads TGTGCCAGCAGTGAAGCAGGAGGGTGGGAGACCCAGTACTTC.

The chain links TRBV6-5 to TRBJ1-5; TRBD1 is a possible D gene (5 bases). Germline lookup yields CDR1 MNHEY and CDR2 SVGAGI. This CDR3 contains 15 residues. Trimming cost V 0 bases and J 4 bases, with 10 bases left between them. CDR3 in DNA: TGTGCCAGCAGTTACTCCCGACAGTTTAATCAGCCCCAGCATTTT. Amino acids: CASSYSRQFNQPQHF.

This clone appeared a single time. The chain joins TRBV9 to TRBJ1-1, with 9 bases fitting TRBD1. The junction had 10 bases not matched to a gene; V was cut back by 4 bases and J by 6 bases. This CDR3 comprises 15 residues. Germline assignment: CDR1 SGDLS and CDR2 YYNGEE. Here the CDR3 DNA reads TGTGCCAGCAGCTCTCAGACAGGGGGGATATCTGAAGCTTTCTTT. Protein sequence: CASSSQTGGISEAFF.

The chain carries TRBV5-5 and TRBJ2-7; unclear D gene. The CDR3 extends over 13 amino acids. The V gene lost 4 bases and the J gene lost 5 bases, with 13 bases spanning the gap. CDR1 is SGHKS and CDR2 is YYEKEE in the germline V gene (reference sequence). The CDR3 protein is CASSPMGMDEQYV. For the CDR3, the DNA is TGTGCCAGCAGCCCGATGGGGATGGACGAGCAGTACGTC.

The chain employs TRBV13 and TRBJ2-7; 9 bases agree with TRBD1. Germline V gene sequence: CDR1 PRHDT, CDR2 FYEKMQ (reference sequence). This CDR3 region has 16 residues. J lost 3 bases, V lost 5 bases, and 11 bases had no gene match. The CDR3 here is CASSRATGTGNYEQYV. As DNA, the CDR3 is TGTGCCAGCAGCCGGGCGACCGGGACAGGGAACTACGAGCAGTACGTC.

This sequence joins TRBV7-2 and TRBJ2-3; 15 nucleotides match TRBD2. Looked up from germline, CDR1 is SGHTA and CDR2 is FQGNSA. Germline trimming cut 7 bases from V and 5 bases from J; bases unmatched to any gene: 7. The CDR3 spans 16 residues. The CDR3 here is CASTLPGLAGGDTQYF. For the CDR3, the DNA is TGTGCCAGCACCCTCCCGGGACTAGCGGGAGGAGATACGCAGTATTTT.

V usage is TRBV27 and J usage is TRBJ1-5; D gene uncertain. Germline CDR1 reads MNHEY; CDR2 reads SMNVEV (reference sequence). The CDR3 extends over 12 amino acids. Trimming pared 7 bases from V and 5 bases from J, leaving 9 bases between. The CDR3 coding sequence is TGTGCCAGCACCACCTTTCATCAGCCCCAGCATTTT. This translates into CASTTFHQPQHF.

This chain links TRBV6-1 with TRBJ2-4; 7 positions match TRBD2. The CDR3 has 12 amino acids. Germline-derived CDR1 and CDR2 are MNHNS and SASEGT. V was clipped by 6 bases and J by 4 bases; unmatched bases: 0. CDR3 coding DNA: TGTGCCAGCAGCGGGGGGAAAAACATTCAGTACTTC. It codes for CASSGGKNIQYF.

The genes are TRBV6-5 and TRBJ1-1; D remains ambiguous. Trimming pared 6 bases from V and 2 bases from J, leaving 10 bases between. The germline CDR1 and CDR2 sequences are MNHEY and SVGAGI. This CDR3 region has 13 residues. The CDR3 protein is CASRPRGNTEAFF. The CDR3 coding sequence is TGTGCCAGCAGACCCCGAGGCAACACTGAAGCTTTCTTT.